Below, 17 T cell receptor beta chains from the same sample are listed, as sequenced in a study of T cell changes during pregnancy in multiple sclerosis. Profiled with immunoSEQ multiplex PCR; TCRdb holds only in-frame clones, not every one. The sample includes around 50,000 clones, around 92% seen only once; the top ten take approximately 4.2%. Source: CD8+ T cells from peripheral blood mononuclear cells, taken in the first trimester of pregnancy. Receptor source: a female donor with multiple sclerosis, enrolled in a pregnancy study.

The V and J genes are TRBV29-1 and TRBJ2-5; D possibly corresponds to TRBD2 (6 bases). The germline CDR1 and CDR2 sequences are SQVTM and ANQGSEA. The CDR3 spans 12 residues. Trimming took 0 bases from V and 5 from J, leaving 7 bases between them. In DNA form, the CDR3 reads TGCAGCGTTGAAGAGGGAGGCGAGACCCAGTACTTC. This codes for CSVEEGGETQYF.

The chain couples TRBV2 to TRBJ2-2, with 9 bases identical to TRBD2. The CDR3 has 16 residues. CDR1 is SNHLY, CDR2 FYNNEI, per germline. V trimming: 2 bases; J trimming: 6 bases; junction bases outside the gene matches: 7. The CDR3 region is CASSEPGLAAAGELFF. The CDR3 DNA is TGTGCCAGCAGTGAACCGGGACTAGCTGCCGCCGGGGAGCTGTTTTTT.

V is TRBV29-1 and J is TRBJ2-7; 7 positions match TRBD2. The V gene end was trimmed by 7 bases and the J gene end by 2 bases; junction bases not matched to a gene: 5. This CDR3 comprises 12 residues. Germline CDR1 and CDR2: SQVTM and ANQGSEA. The CDR3 nucleotides are TGCAGCGGTGTGACTAGCCCCTACGAGCAGTACTTC. This codes for CSGVTSPYEQYF.

This clone has a single count. The rearrangement uses TRBV7-6 and TRBJ1-6, with D hard to call. V gave up 1 base and J gave up 7 bases, with 8 bases separating them. CDR1 and CDR2 from the germline V gene are SGHVS and FNYEAQ. CDR3 length equals 14 residues. This chain's CDR3 is CASSLEAKNSPLHF. The DNA of the CDR3 is TGTGCCAGCAGCTTAGAAGCGAAAAATTCACCCCTCCACTTT. The full variable domain, completed using reference TRBV7-6 and TRBJ1-6, is GAGVSQSPRYKVTKRGQDVALRCDPISGHVSLYWYRQALGQGPEFLTYFNYEAQQDKSGLPNDRFSAERPEGSISTLTIQRTEQRDSAMYRCASSLEAKNSPLHFGNGTRLTVT.

The CDR3 loop reads CASSYQPGLSYNEQFF. CDR3 DNA sequence: TGCGCCAGCAGCTACCAACCGGGACTATCCTACAATGAGCAGTTCTTC. The chain carries TRBV4-1 and TRBJ2-1; 7 bases align to TRBD2. CDR1 is MGHRA and CDR2 is YSYEKL in the germline V gene. The junction had 8 bases not matched to a gene; V was cut back by 5 bases and J by 1 base. CDR3 length: 16 amino acids.

The V gene is TRBV6-4, the J gene TRBJ2-5; 7 nucleotides match TRBD1. CDR1 is MRHNA, CDR2 SNTAGT, per germline. With V trimmed by 2 bases and J by 2 bases, 5 bases remained unmatched. The CDR3 loop spans 15 amino acids. The CDR3 coding sequence is TGTGCCAGCAGTGACCTTAGACAGGGTCAAGAGACCCAGTACTTC. Its translation: CASSDLRQGQETQYF.

The V and J genes are TRBV6-1 and TRBJ2-2; TRBD2 matches 8 bases. Germline CDR1 and CDR2: MNHNS and SASEGT. CDR3 length: 13 amino acids. The trim removed 7 bases at V and 8 bases at J, leaving 6 bases unmatched. CDR3 sequence (DNA): TGTGCCAGCACCGGGGGGGGGCTGGGGGAGCTGTTTTTT. This encodes CASTGGGLGELFF.

The chain employs TRBV2 and TRBJ1-2; D is ambiguous. V lost 10 bases to trimming and J lost 8 bases, with 8 bases between them. The CDR3 consists of 9 residues. Germline V CDR1 and CDR2: SNHLY, FYNNEI. Here the CDR3 reads CATLGGYTF. The CDR3 DNA follows: TGTGCCACCCTGGGCGGCTACACCTTC.

This clone has a single count. This chain links TRBV5-4 with TRBJ2-2; the D is unclear. CDR3 length: 15 amino acids. Trimming cost V 0 bases and J 1 base, with 7 bases left between them. Germline CDR1 is SGHNT and CDR2 is YYREEE (reference sequence). This CDR3 reads CASSLEKLNTGELFF. The CDR3, as DNA: TGTGCCAGCAGCTTGGAGAAGCTGAACACCGGGGAGCTGTTTTTT. The whole variable domain, remainder taken from reference TRBV5-4 and TRBJ2-2, is ETGVTQSPTHLIKTRGQQVTLRCSSQSGHNTVSWYQQALGQGPQFIFQYYREEENGRGNFPPRFSGLQFPNYSSELNVNALELDDSALYLCASSLEKLNTGELFFGEGSRLTVL.

This clone was seen only once. The J gene is TRBJ2-1, the V gene TRBV29-1; a possible D gene is TRBD2 (8 bases). The CDR3 has 14 residues. V lost 7 bases and J lost 8, with 21 bases in between. Germline CDR1 reads SQVTM; CDR2 reads ANQGSEA. The CDR3 spells CSAEGASGFDEQFF. The CDR3 nucleotides read TGCAGCGCTGAGGGGGCTAGCGGGTTCGATGAGCAGTTCTTC.

This sequence joins TRBV7-9 and TRBJ2-7; TRBD1 matches 7 bases. CDR1 and CDR2 from the germline V gene are SEHNR and FQNEAQ (reference sequence). With V trimmed by 3 bases and J by 3 bases, 5 bases remained unmatched. The CDR3 extends over 14 amino acids. This chain's CDR3 is CASSFRQGDYEQYF. The CDR3 DNA reads TGTGCCAGCAGCTTTCGTCAGGGGGACTACGAGCAGTACTTC.

The chain couples TRBV15 to TRBJ2-1; D perhaps matches TRBD2 (6 bases). Trimming cost V 3 bases and J 7 bases, with 16 bases left between them. CDR3 length: 15 amino acids. In germline, CDR1 is LNHNV, CDR2 YYDKDF (reference sequence). This chain's CDR3 is CATSRMREIGNEQFF. CDR3 in DNA: TGTGCCACCAGCAGGATGCGGGAAATCGGGAATGAGCAGTTCTTC.

The chain joins TRBV15 to TRBJ1-1; D remains ambiguous. Germline V CDR1 and CDR2: LNHNV, YYDKDF (reference sequence). This CDR3 contains 14 residues. With 0 bases removed from V and 0 bases from J, the gap between germline ends came to 5 bases. CDR3 amino acids: CATSREAVNTEAFF. The DNA for the CDR3 is TGTGCCACCAGCAGAGAAGCGGTGAACACTGAAGCTTTCTTT.

The chain carries TRBV4-3 and TRBJ1-1; the D gene is possibly TRBD1 (6 bases). The V end was cut by 1 base, the J end by 7 bases, with 16 bases between. The length of the CDR3 is 15 residues. Germline V CDR1 and CDR2: LGHNA, YSLEER. CDR3 residues: CASSQVRGPGDEAFF. The DNA of the CDR3 is TGCGCCAGCAGCCAAGTGAGGGGACCAGGGGATGAAGCTTTCTTT.

The gene calls are TRBV7-2 and TRBJ2-2; tentatively, D is TRBD2 (5 bases). The V end lost 2 bases, the J end lost 9 bases, and 16 bases lay between the germline ends. The germline V gene has CDR1 SGHTA and CDR2 FQGNSA. The CDR3 is 15 residues long. CDR3 bases: TGTGCCAGCAGCTTAAGGGAGAGGTGGACCCGGGAGCTGTTTTTT. This codes for CASSLRERWTRELFF.

This chain connects TRBV2 to TRBJ1-5; 7 bases are a match to TRBD1. Germline V lookup: CDR1 SNHLY, CDR2 FYNNEI. V gave up 8 bases and J gave up 2 bases; unmatched junction bases: 9. The CDR3 consists of 15 residues. Here the CDR3 reads CASRDSSQGNQPQHF. The CDR3, as DNA: TGTGCCAGCCGGGACAGTTCACAGGGCAATCAGCCCCAGCATTTT.

The chain employs TRBV7-9 and TRBJ1-1; D may be TRBD1 (5 bases). Between the trimmed V and J ends, which lost 5 bases and 7 bases, there was a span of 20 bases. The CDR3 contains 15 residues. Germline-derived CDR1 and CDR2 are SEHNR and FQNEAQ (reference sequence). The CDR3, as DNA: TGTGCCAGCAGCCTCTGGGGGGGAACAGGAGTTGAAGCTTTCTTT. Translation gives CASSLWGGTGVEAFF.